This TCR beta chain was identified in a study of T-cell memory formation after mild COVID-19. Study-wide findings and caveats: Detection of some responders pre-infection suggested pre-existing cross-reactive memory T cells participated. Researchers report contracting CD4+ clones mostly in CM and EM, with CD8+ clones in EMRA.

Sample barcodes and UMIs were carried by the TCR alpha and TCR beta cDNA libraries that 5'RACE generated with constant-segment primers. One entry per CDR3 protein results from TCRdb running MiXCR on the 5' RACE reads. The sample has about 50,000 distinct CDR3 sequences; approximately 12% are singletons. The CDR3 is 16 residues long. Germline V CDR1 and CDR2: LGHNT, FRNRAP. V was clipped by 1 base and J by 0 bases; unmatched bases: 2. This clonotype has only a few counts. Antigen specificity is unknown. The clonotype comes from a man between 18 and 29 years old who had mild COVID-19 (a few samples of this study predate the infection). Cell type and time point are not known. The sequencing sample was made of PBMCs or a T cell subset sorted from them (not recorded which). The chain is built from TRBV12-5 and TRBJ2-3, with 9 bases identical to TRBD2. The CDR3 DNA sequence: TGTGCTAGTGGTTTGGGACTAGCGGCTAGCACAGATACGCAGTATTTT. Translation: CASGLGLAASTDTQYF.